The present T cell receptor (beta chain) was sequenced within a study of blood T cell repertoires in COVID-19. In the study overall: COVID-19 samples, acute and convalescent, were from the United States, Italy and Spain. Nucleic acid was either cDNA or gDNA, and it came from T cells, B-cell-depleted T cells, or PBMCs.

Study processing details: Amplified reference gene primers provided the basis for estimating nucleated cell counts. Repertoires were generated with immunoSEQ multiplex PCR, while TCRdb's copy carries only in-frame clones and drops some. V and J calls plus clone size are reproduced from that table; the DNA served to infer D and trimming. The sample lists about 190,000 clones, approximately 79% occurring once. This clone turned up a few times. This TCR was recovered from a woman aged 50 to 60 with acute or convalescent COVID-19. The specimen was peripheral blood.

CDR3: CASSFDRLYSNQPQHF. CDR3 coding DNA: TGTGCCAGTAGCTTTGACAGGTTATATAGCAATCAGCCCCAGCATTTT. V is TRBV19 and J is TRBJ1-5; possible D gene TRBD1, 6 bases. Germline CDR1 is LNHDA and CDR2 is SQIVND (reference sequence). V was cut by 6 bases and J by 0 bases, with 15 bases left in between. This CDR3 has 16 residues.